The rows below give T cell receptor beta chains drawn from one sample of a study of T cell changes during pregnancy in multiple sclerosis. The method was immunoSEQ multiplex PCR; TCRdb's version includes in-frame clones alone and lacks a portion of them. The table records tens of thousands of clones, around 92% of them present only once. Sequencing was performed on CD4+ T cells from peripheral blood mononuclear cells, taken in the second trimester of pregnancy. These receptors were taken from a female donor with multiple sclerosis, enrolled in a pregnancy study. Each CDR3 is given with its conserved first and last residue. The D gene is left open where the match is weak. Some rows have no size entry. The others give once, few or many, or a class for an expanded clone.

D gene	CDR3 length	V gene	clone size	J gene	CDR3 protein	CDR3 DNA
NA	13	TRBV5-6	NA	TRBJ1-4	CASSSTAGEKLFF	TGTGCCAGCAGCTCGACGGCGGGGGAAAAACTGTTTTTT
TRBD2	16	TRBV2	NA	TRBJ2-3	CASSEGLAVRTDTQYF	TGTGCCAGCAGTGAAGGACTAGCGGTGCGCACAGATACGCAGTATTTT
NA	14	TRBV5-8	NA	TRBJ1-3	CAGRRGTSGNTIYF	TGTGCCGGCCGGCGGGGGACCTCTGGAAACACCATATATTTT
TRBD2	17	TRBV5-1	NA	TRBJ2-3	CASRPLAGGPDTDTQYF	TGCGCCAGCAGACCACTAGCGGGGGGGCCAGACACAGATACGCAGTATTTT
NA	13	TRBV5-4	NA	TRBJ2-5	CASSGGRVETQYF	TGTGCCAGCAGCGGAGGCCGGGTGGAGACCCAGTACTTC
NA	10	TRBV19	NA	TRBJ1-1	CATYQVGAFF	TGTGCCACTTACCAAGTCGGAGCTTTCTTT
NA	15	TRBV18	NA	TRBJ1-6	CASSPGTWGNSPLHF	TGTGCCAGCTCACCGGGGACTTGGGGGAATTCACCCCTCCACTTT
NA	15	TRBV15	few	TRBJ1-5	CATSRDTGSYQPQHF	TGTGCCACCAGCAGAGATACAGGGTCCTATCAGCCCCAGCATTTT
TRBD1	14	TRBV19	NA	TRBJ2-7	CASSLRTGSYEQYF	TGTGCCAGTAGTCTCAGGACAGGCTCCTACGAGCAGTACTTC
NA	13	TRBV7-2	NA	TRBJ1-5	CASTPRGGQPQHF	TGTGCCAGCACCCCTCGGGGTGGGCAGCCCCAGCATTTT
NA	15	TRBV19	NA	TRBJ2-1	CASSPSGQGYNEQFF	TGTGCCAGTAGTCCCTCGGGCCAGGGGTACAATGAGCAGTTCTTC
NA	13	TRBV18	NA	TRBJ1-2	CASSLKGIYGYTF	TGTGCCAGCTCCCTTAAGGGGATCTATGGCTACACCTTC
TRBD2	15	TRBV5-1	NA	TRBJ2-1	CASRETSGTYNEQFF	TGCGCCAGCAGAGAGACTAGCGGGACCTACAATGAGCAGTTCTTC
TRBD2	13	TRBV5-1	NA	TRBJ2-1	CASSRGGRNEQFF	TGCGCCAGCAGCCGGGGGGGGAGGAATGAGCAGTTCTTC
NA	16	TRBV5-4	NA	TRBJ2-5	CASSLIAVEGQETQYF	TGTGCCAGCAGCCTTATAGCGGTCGAGGGACAAGAGACCCAGTACTTC
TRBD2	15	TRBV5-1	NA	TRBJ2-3	CASSGGLVMADTQYF	TGCGCCAGCAGCGGGGGACTAGTAATGGCAGATACGCAGTATTTT
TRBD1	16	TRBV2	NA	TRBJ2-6	CASSSGQGVGANVLTF	TGTGCCAGCAGTTCGGGACAGGGGGTAGGGGCCAACGTCCTGACTTTC
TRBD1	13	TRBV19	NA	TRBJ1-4	CASSITGEEKLFF	TGTGCCAGTAGTATAACAGGGGAGGAAAAACTGTTTTTT
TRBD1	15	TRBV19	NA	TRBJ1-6	CASSTRTGGGSPLHF	TGTGCCAGTAGTACCCGGACAGGGGGCGGATCACCCCTCCACTTT